Listed here is a single T cell receptor beta chain. Its antigen remains undetermined. Base qualities are not at hand, and no much larger clone is one base apart. The data originate from a study of tumor-infiltrating lymphocytes in primary liver carcinoma (dated by TCRdb to the late 2010s). Regarding the complete study: Hepatocellular carcinoma (four) or combined HCC and intrahepatic cholangiocarcinoma (one) was present in the five patients, who were three men and two women aged 30 to 69 years. The study combined TCRbeta repertoire sequencing, expression microarrays and whole-exome sequencing across five regions of each liver tumor, with adjacent normal tissue and blood. Roughly 3.65 to 8 million productive TCRbeta reads were obtained per sample, and no significant difference in read depth was found between tissue types. The five patients had tumors staged T1-T3 N0M0, with maximum diameters ranging from roughly 4.2 to 10 cm. To link TCRbeta repertoire diversity to the local molecular phenotype, the approximately 23 tumor region samples were profiled with Agilent mRNA microarrays. High reproducibility was observed for the technical replicate repertoires, with mean shared-clone rates near 0.89 and correlation coefficients above 0.95. A total of about 35 specimens from 5 patients went through TCRbeta repertoire sequencing, namely 25 tumor regions, 5 adjacent noncancerous liver tissues and 5 peripheral blood samples.

Total RNA and DNA were co-extracted from approximately 20-30 mg of bulk tissue with the AllPrep DNA/RNA mini kit, without cell sorting. Surgical resection was performed in China between November 2015 and early 2016 on roughly 5 patients with histopathologically diagnosed primary liver carcinoma. Chronic HBV infection was present in the patients, and the patients were treatment-naive at sampling. Each tumor was sampled at five spatially separated regions: the superior, inferior, left-lateral and right-lateral poles and the tumor centre. According to histology, viable tumor cells made up more than 85% of every tumor sample. Fresh tumor and adjacent tissue pieces were bisected, with one half stored in RNAlater at -80 degrees C and the other half sent for histology. According to the germline V gene, CDR1 reads MDHEN and CDR2 reads SYDVKM. The CDR3 numbers 15 residues from cysteine through phenylalanine. Kept here is only the CDR3 DNA, which spans 45 bases and is read in frame from base 1. V was cut back by 3 bases and J by 3 bases, leaving a gap of 13 bases between them.

General study outcomes and caveats: Only a few patients were included in the study, and the authors note that the findings should be validated in a larger study. Pairs of tumor regions showed greater repertoire overlap (mean 36%) than tumor-adjacent pairs (approximately 17%) or tumor-blood pairs (roughly 14%), which is consistent with antigen-driven expansion. Comparison of CD4+ and CD8+ T cell repertoires was precluded by the use of bulk unsorted samples. Only roughly 7-24% of top clones appeared in all five regions of a tumor, which suggests that tumor-infiltrating T cells are spatially heterogeneous. A significantly larger repertoire fraction was made up by the top 250 clones in tumors than in blood (p = 0.039). Because only the TCR beta chain was sequenced and unpaired alpha chains were not captured, true repertoire diversity is likely underestimated.

TCRbeta-specific cDNA was reverse-transcribed from about 500 ng total RNA using a constant-region primer and ProtoScript II reverse transcriptase. TCRbeta libraries were built with three nested multiplex PCR rounds, a slightly modified ARM-PCR procedure. Multiplex TRBV1-TRBV30 forward primers and a Cbeta reverse primer were used in the first two PCR rounds, each of which was run for about 10 cycles. Sample barcodes and Illumina adapters were attached in a final 25-cycle PCR using Deep VentR polymerase. Before sequencing, amplicons between 200 and 500 bp were purified from gel using a QIAquick gel extraction kit. TCRbeta amplicons were sequenced on an Illumina HiSeq 2500 with 250-bp paired-end reads. The authors processed their data as follows. Reads were quality-trimmed with Trimmomatic v0.33, and paired reads were merged with FLASH v1.2.11 to recover full CDR3 sequences. MiGEC v1.2.1b assigned V, D and J germline segments to the rearranged TCRbeta sequences. Clonotype statistics and Shannon-Wiener diversity indices were calculated with VDJtools v1.0.0. Except for diversity analysis, only the 250 most abundant clonotypes of each sample were used in subsequent analyses to reduce sampling bias. TCRdb redid the processing of the public reads, applying fastp at Q25 and MiXCR, and retained in-frame beta chains. Identical CDR3 protein sequences are pooled into one entry, listed with their most common genes and DNA. These V and J calls originate from TCRdb's pipeline instead of the authors' own analysis. The sample profile shows fewer than 250,000 distinct CDR3 sequences; around four fifths of them were found once. The top ten hold 15% to 20% of the sample.

The sequence came from a man aged 40-55 years with primary liver carcinoma and hepatitis B virus infection. The sequenced material came from tumor tissue from primary liver carcinoma. In this chain, TRBV28 is recombined with TRBJ2-3; the D gene remains uncertain. The bases are TGTGCCAGCAGTTTTTGGTCAGTCGGTACAGATACGCAGTATTTT. It encodes CASSFWSVGTDTQYF.